Below are 15 T cell receptor beta chains sequenced from a single sample in a study of control samples from healthy donors and cancer patients (dated by TCRdb to 2018 to 2020). Receptor amplification or capture employed the immunoSEQ multiplex PCR assay. Held by TCRdb, this immuneACCESS table contains in-frame sequences only and omits some clones. Under half of the omission traces to an unresolved V gene where checked; the cause of the rest is unknown. The sample table shows about 75,000 clones, and about 95% are seen once. The ten largest clones represent about 6.2% of the sample. The specimen was blood. The receptors were gathered from a woman between 40 and 50 years old in good health.

This sequence joins TRBV2 and TRBJ2-2, with 8 bases matching TRBD1. In germline, CDR1 is SNHLY, CDR2 FYNNEI. The CDR3 spans 16 residues. The trim removed 0 bases at V and 6 bases at J, leaving 6 bases unmatched. CDR3 protein: CASSEAATGASGELFF. CDR3 sequence (DNA): TGTGCCAGCAGTGAAGCGGCGACAGGGGCCTCCGGGGAGCTGTTTTTT. Variable domain in full (rest from reference TRBV2 and TRBJ2-2): EPEVTQTPSHQVTQMGQEVILRCVPISNHLYFYWYRQILGQKVEFLVSFYNNEISEKSEIFDDQFSVERPDGSNFTLKIRSTKLEDSAMYFCASSEAATGASGELFFGEGSRLTVL.

CDR3 amino acids: CASGGRYEQYF. The DNA for the CDR3 is TGTGCCAGCGGGGGGAGGTACGAGCAGTACTTC. This chain joins TRBV12-3 or TRBV12-4 and TRBJ2-7; a possible D gene is TRBD2 (6 bases). V dropped 8 bases and J dropped 4 bases, with 9 bases sitting between them. The CDR3 loop spans 11 amino acids.

The J gene is TRBJ1-5, the V gene TRBV27; the D is unclear. Germline V gives CDR1 MNHEY, CDR2 SMNVEV (reference sequence). The CDR3 totals 15 residues. Trimming pared 0 bases from V and 5 bases from J, leaving 11 bases between. This chain's CDR3 is CASSLSSSTYQPQHF. Written as DNA, the CDR3 is TGTGCCAGCAGTTTATCCTCATCAACCTATCAGCCCCAGCATTTT.

Here the CDR3 DNA reads TGTGCCAGCAGCCCTGATGTAAACTATGGCTACACCTTC. Translation gives CASSPDVNYGYTF. The rearrangement links TRBV9 to TRBJ1-2, with D unclear. CDR1 SGDLS and CDR2 YYNGEE come from the germline V gene. The CDR3 length is 13 residues. V was clipped by 4 bases and J by 2 bases, with 9 bases between them.

This rearrangement joins TRBV7-6 to TRBJ2-1; a possible D gene is TRBD2 (6 bases). The germline V gene encodes CDR1 SGHVS and CDR2 FNYEAQ. The CDR3 is 16 residues long. V lost 4 bases to trimming and J lost 6 bases, with 19 bases between them. CDR3 residues: CASSSGKTSFSNEQFF. DNA for the CDR3: TGTGCCAGCAGCTCGGGAAAGACTAGTTTTAGCAATGAGCAGTTCTTC.

The gene calls are TRBV6-2 or TRBV6-3 and TRBJ1-1; D gene unclear. Trimming removed 0 bases at V and 1 base at J, with 9 bases between. The CDR3 covers 15 residues. Germline lookup yields CDR1 MNHEY and CDR2 SVGEGT. The CDR3 region has the DNA TGTGCCAGCAGTTACTCGACGGGCCGGAACACTGAAGCTTTCTTT. Protein: CASSYSTGRNTEAFF.

The rearrangement joins TRBV6-2 or TRBV6-3 to TRBJ2-6, with D maybe TRBD1 (5 bases). CDR3 size: 15 residues. Trimming removed 5 bases from V and 0 bases from J, with 8 bases in between. In germline, CDR1 is MNHEY, CDR2 SVGEGT. CDR3 protein: CASSRQLSGANVLTF. In nucleotides, the CDR3 is TGTGCCAGCAGTCGACAGCTCTCTGGGGCCAACGTCCTGACTTTC.

This rearrangement joins TRBV30 to TRBJ2-3; D not certain. CDR1 is GTSNPN, CDR2 SVGIG, per germline (reference sequence). V was pared by 2 bases and J by 0 bases, with 6 bases between. The length of the CDR3 is 13 residues. The CDR3 here is CAWSLVSTDTQYF. Written as DNA, the CDR3 is TGTGCCTGGAGTCTTGTTAGCACAGATACGCAGTATTTT.

In this sample, this clone turned up once. This chain uses TRBV6-2 or TRBV6-3 with TRBJ1-2; D may be TRBD1 (5 bases). CDR1 and CDR2 from the germline V gene are MNHEY and SVGEGT. The CDR3 has 12 residues. V was pared by 6 bases and J by 8 bases, with 13 bases between. Written as DNA, the CDR3 is TGTGCCAGCAGCCCGGGACTAAGGGGCTACACCTTC. Amino acid sequence: CASSPGLRGYTF.

The chain joins TRBV25-1 to TRBJ1-3, with D tentatively TRBD1 (6 bases). The V end was cut by 7 bases, the J end by 0 bases, with 16 bases between. CDR1 is MGHDK, CDR2 SYGVNS, per germline. The CDR3 covers 16 residues. The CDR3 nucleotides are TGTGCCAGCAAAGAAAAGACAGGCTGCTCTGGAAACACCATATATTTT. This encodes CASKEKTGCSGNTIYF.

This chain joins TRBV6-1 and TRBJ2-1; 10 bases agree with TRBD2. The CDR3 sequence is 14 residues long. Germline V CDR1 and CDR2: MNHNS, SASEGT. The trim removed 3 bases at V and 7 bases at J, leaving 3 bases unmatched. CDR3 region: CASSDYSGRNEQFF. DNA of the CDR3: TGTGCCAGCAGTGATTATAGCGGGAGGAATGAGCAGTTCTTC.

This clone was found a few times. The J gene is TRBJ2-7, the V gene TRBV3-1 (or the pseudogene TRBV3-2); D gene uncertain. The CDR3 extends over 14 amino acids. Germline lookup yields CDR1 LGHDT and CDR2 YNNKEL (reference sequence). Trimming removed 4 bases at V and 0 bases at J, with 10 bases between. The CDR3: CASSPDTSSYEQYF. The CDR3 DNA is TGTGCCAGCAGCCCCGACACGAGCTCCTACGAGCAGTACTTC.

The chain combines TRBV29-1 with TRBJ2-5, with D possibly TRBD1 on 7 matching bases. The ends were cut back, 4 bases at V and 2 bases at J, with 14 bases in the middle. The V gene's germline CDR1 is SQVTM and CDR2 ANQGSEA. The length of the CDR3 is 14 residues. The CDR3, as DNA: TGCAGCGTTGGCGGGACAGCGATTCAAGAGACCCAGTACTTC. Translating gives CSVGGTAIQETQYF. Variable domain in full (rest from reference TRBV29-1 and TRBJ2-5): SAVISQKPSRDICQRGTSLTIQCQVDSQVTMMFWYRQQPGQSLTLIATANQGSEATYESGFVIDKFPISRPNLTFSTLTVSNMSPEDSSIYLCSVGGTAIQETQYFGPGTRLLVL.

J is TRBJ2-6 and V is TRBV6-4, with 10 bases lining up with TRBD2. The CDR3 runs to 13 residues. The germline V gene encodes CDR1 MRHNA and CDR2 SNTAGT. With V trimmed by 5 bases and J by 11 bases, 3 bases remained unmatched. The CDR3 is CASSLAGGDVLTF. In DNA form, the CDR3 reads TGTGCCAGCAGTTTAGCGGGAGGAGACGTCCTGACTTTC.

The V and J genes are TRBV12-3 or TRBV12-4 and TRBJ2-7; D not resolved. This CDR3 is built from 12 residues. Trimming stripped 6 bases from V and 7 bases from J, with 13 bases between. The CDR3 sequence is CASSPRLGEQYF. DNA of the CDR3: TGTGCCAGCAGCCCCCGGCTGGGGGAGCAGTACTTC.